The 3 T cell receptor beta chains given below trace back to one sample, sequenced in a study of cytomegalovirus exposure and HLA in healthy donors. Use of 60 Vbeta and 13 Jbeta primers characterized the PCR. The assay was immunoSEQ multiplex PCR, and TCRdb's table has in-frame clones only and misses some. This table holds fewer than 200,000 clones, 75% to 85% found once. Sequencing used PBMCs. The source of these receptors is a boy between 10 and 17 years old in good health and CMV-seronegative.

The gene calls are TRBV14 and TRBJ1-1; D perhaps matches TRBD1 (6 bases). Trimming stripped 3 bases from V and 5 bases from J, with 10 bases between. This CDR3 region has 13 residues. Germline values: CDR1 SGHDN, CDR2 FVKESK. The DNA of the CDR3 is TGTGCCAGCAGCCAGGAAACAGGGACTGAAGCTTTCTTT. Translated: CASSQETGTEAFF.

This chain connects TRBV7-9 to TRBJ2-5, with 9 bases identical to TRBD2. CDR1 SEHNR and CDR2 FQNEAQ come from the germline V gene (reference sequence). The CDR3 extends over 18 amino acids. V lost 1 base to trimming and J lost 0 bases; unmatched junction nucleotides: 9. This CDR3 is CASSLDGGGAPHQETQYF. Written as DNA, the CDR3 is TGTGCCAGCAGCTTAGACGGCGGGGGGGCCCCCCACCAAGAGACCCAGTACTTC.

The chain has TRBV11-3 and TRBJ2-7; perhaps TRBD2 as D (5 bases). V lost 5 bases and J 4 bases, leaving 12 bases between the germline ends. Germline loops: CDR1 SGHNT, CDR2 YENEEA. The CDR3 is made up of 13 amino acids. This CDR3 reads CASSHYGLYEQYF. The DNA of the CDR3 is TGTGCCAGCAGCCACTACGGACTTTACGAGCAGTACTTC.